The T cell receptor beta chain described here comes from a study of human thymus T cells (dated by TCRdb to the early 2020s). Study-level background: The study described the TCR alpha and beta repertoires in under ten infant thymus samples and a few matching peripheral blood samples. Donor ages ranged from roughly 6 to 250 days, and the cohort comprised about six male and two female infants. General findings and caveats noted by the study authors: V and J gene segment usage appeared biased in both thymic and peripheral blood repertoires. On average, thymus samples yielded roughly 800,000 unique TCRB clonotypes, whereas blood samples yielded some 80,000.

From its cysteine to its phenylalanine, the CDR3 spans 16 amino acids. Only the CDR3 portion is preserved as DNA: 48 bases, with reading frame beginning at the first base. For this chain, trimming is 5 bases at the V end and 5 bases at the J end, and the number of junction bases without a gene match is 5. From a lookup of the germline V gene, CDR1 and CDR2 are SGHTA and FQGNSA. About this clone: The clone's antigen remains unknown. Base quality data are lacking; no much larger clone is found one base away.

The immunoSEQ multiplex PCR assay was used to amplify the TCRB and TCRAD loci from a standardized amount of quality-controlled genomic DNA. Amplicons spanned the V(D)J region at a length sufficient to cover the CDR3 and identify V and J genes. The commercial immunoSEQ service was used to sequence amplicons on an Illumina platform. The source study handled its data this way. Corrections for primer bias and sequencing errors followed previously described methods, while TCRAD and TCRB definitions were based on the IMGT database. Analysis of the repertoires was done with immunoSEQ Analyzer 3.0 and VDJTools and included basic statistics, V/J segment usage, diversity estimates, rarefaction and pairwise overlap. Diversity was estimated using the Chao1, ChaoE, Efron-Thisted, Shannon and inverse Simpson indices, and was also estimated on datasets down-sampled to the size of the smallest sample. Repertoire overlap was determined by strict matching of CDR3 nucleotide sequence, V gene and J gene, and Jaccard-based multidimensional scaling clustering was applied. This is the immuneACCESS table as TCRdb keeps it, with only in-frame sequences that have V and J called. A part of the clones is gone; compared with another copy, unresolved V genes explain less than half, and the rest is unexplained. That table furnishes V, J and clone size, whereas the DNA furnished D and trimming. The sample data list 45,000 to 75,000 clones, and 94% of these were observed just once. The ten largest clones capture roughly 5.7% of the sample.

In Finland, the donors were immunologically healthy infants who were having open corrective cardiac surgery for congenital heart defects. During surgery, a small about 0.45-1 mL aliquot of peripheral blood was collected from four of the eight donors. For blood samples, genomic DNA was extracted from all available leukocytes instead of from a fixed number of cells. ACK lysis buffer was used to remove erythrocytes from blood, and the leukocytes were stored at -70 degrees C as pellets. A QIAsymphony instrument was used to extract genomic DNA from frozen cell pellets. The rearranged segments are TRBV7-2 and TRBJ2-3, with TRBD2 identical over 15 junction bases. The material sequenced was blood. The source is a boy under three years old with a congenital heart defect but otherwise immunologically healthy. The CDR3 region reads CASSPGLAGGQDTQYF. The DNA reads TGTGCCAGCAGCCCGGGACTAGCGGGGGGCCAAGATACGCAGTATTTT.